A selection of T cell receptor beta chains follows, all from one sample in a study of T cells in Graves' hyperthyroidism and ophthalmopathy. TCRdb used MiXCR to reprocess the multiplex PCR reads, holding one entry per CDR3 protein. The sample holds around 300,000 distinct CDR3 sequences, approximately 14% seen once. Material: blood. These receptors were collected from a woman aged 35 to 49 with Graves' hyperthyroidism. Each CDR3 is given with its conserved first and last residue. The D gene is left open where the match is weak. The listing skips clone size in some rows; elsewhere it reads once, few, many or a size class.

j_call | clone_size | v_call | d_call | cdr3_length | cdr3_aa | cdr3_nt
TRBJ2-2 | few | TRBV20-1 | - | 15 | CSARDRQGWTGELFF | TGCAGTGCTAGAGATCGGCAGGGCTGGACCGGGGAGCTGTTTTTT
TRBJ2-7 | - | TRBV5-1 | TRBD2 | 16 | CASSFGLAGEYYEQYF | TGCGCCAGCAGCTTTGGGCTAGCGGGGGAATACTACGAGCAGTACTTC
TRBJ2-5 | many | TRBV28 | TRBD1 | 14 | CASSTRQGKETQYF | TGTGCCAGCAGTACCCGACAGGGGAAAGAGACCCAGTACTTC
TRBJ1-2 | few | TRBV5-6 | - | 14 | CASSKQALVYGYTF | TGTGCCAGCAGCAAACAGGCTTTAGTCTATGGCTACACCTTC
TRBJ1-1 | - | TRBV4-2 | - | 14 | CASSQEEGGTEAFF | TGTGCCAGCAGCCAAGAAGAGGGGGGCACTGAAGCTTTCTTT
TRBJ2-2 | many | TRBV7-8 | - | 17 | CASSARTRTENTGELFF | TGTGCCAGCAGCGCAAGAACCCGGACCGAGAACACCGGGGAGCTGTTTTTT
TRBJ2-7 | - | TRBV6-1 | - | 13 | CASSGRGPHEQCF | TGTGCCAGCAGTGGCCGGGGGCCCCACGAGCAGTGCTTC
TRBJ2-1 | many | TRBV29-1 | TRBD1 | 18 | CSVDSIGGRQGRYNEQFF | TGCAGCGTTGATTCCATAGGGGGGCGACAGGGGAGGTACAATGAGCAGTTCTTC
TRBJ2-7 | many | TRBV12-3/TRBV12-4 | TRBD2 | 13 | CASRAGGFLEQYF | TGTGCCAGTAGAGCGGGAGGATTCCTCGAGCAGTACTTC
TRBJ2-1 | many | TRBV29-1 | TRBD1 | 16 | CSVEDPGQGAYNEQFF | TGCAGCGTTGAAGACCCGGGACAGGGGGCCTACAATGAGCAGTTCTTC
TRBJ2-7 | many | TRBV2 | TRBD2 | 15 | CASSDKTSGTYEQYF | TGTGCCAGCAGTGATAAAACTAGCGGGACCTACGAGCAGTACTTC
TRBJ2-7 | - | TRBV9 | TRBD1 | 14 | CASSGTGSIDEQYF | TGTGCCAGCAGTGGGACAGGTTCGATCGACGAGCAGTACTTC
TRBJ2-5 | many | TRBV7-9 | TRBD1 | 15 | CASSAPTGVQETQYF | TGTGCCAGCAGCGCCCCAACAGGGGTCCAAGAGACCCAGTACTTC
TRBJ2-3 | many | TRBV3-1 | - | 15 | CASSQGGRITDTQYF | TGTGCCAGCAGCCAAGGGGGACGGATCACAGATACGCAGTATTTT
TRBJ1-3 | many | TRBV7-2 | - | 14 | CASSSGRSGNTIYF | TGTGCCAGCAGCTCCGGACGGTCTGGAAACACCATATATTTT
TRBJ2-2 | few | TRBV5-4 | TRBD2 | 18 | CASSPPTYSGGGTGELFF | TGTGCCAGCAGCCCCCCCACATATAGCGGGGGAGGTACCGGGGAGCTGTTTTTT
TRBJ2-3 | - | TRBV24-1 | TRBD2 | 17 | CATSDPGLAGVTDTQYF | TGTGCCACCAGTGATCCGGGACTAGCGGGGGTCACAGATACGCAGTATTTT
TRBJ2-7 | - | TRBV27 | TRBD1 | 13 | CASSLGTGDRQYF | TGTGCCAGCAGTTTAGGGACAGGGGATAGGCAGTACTTC
TRBJ1-2 | few | TRBV5-5 | - | 14 | CASSFDRNAYGYTF | TGTGCCAGCAGCTTTGACAGGAACGCGTATGGCTACACCTTC
TRBJ2-7 | many | TRBV7-8 | TRBD2 | 15 | CASSLASGRAHEQYF | TGTGCCAGCAGCTTAGCTAGCGGGAGGGCCCACGAGCAGTACTTC
TRBJ2-5 | - | TRBV6-1 | TRBD2 | 15 | CASSRLAGNQETQYF | TGTGCCAGCAGCCGACTAGCGGGGAATCAAGAGACCCAGTACTTC
TRBJ1-2 | many | TRBV12-3/TRBV12-4 | - | 14 | CASSPGRRDYGYTF | TGTGCCAGCAGTCCGGGGCGGCGGGACTATGGCTACACCTTC
TRBJ1-5 | many | TRBV7-6 | - | 13 | CASSLYPNQPQHF | TGTGCCAGCAGCTTATATCCCAATCAGCCCCAGCATTTT
TRBJ1-1 | many | TRBV7-9 | - | 13 | CASSSTGNTEAFF | TGTGCCAGCAGCTCGACAGGGAACACTGAAGCTTTCTTT
TRBJ1-4 | - | TRBV6-1 | TRBD1 | 15 | CASSHRGHGGSRLFF | TGTGCCAGCAGCCACAGGGGGCACGGGGGGAGTAGACTGTTTTTT
TRBJ2-5 | many | TRBV28 | TRBD2 | 15 | CASIYTSGSGETQYF | TGTGCCAGCATCTATACTAGCGGGAGTGGGGAGACCCAGTACTTC
TRBJ1-1 | many | TRBV24-1 | TRBD1 | 14 | CATSARDRDTEAFF | TGTGCCACCAGTGCGAGGGACAGGGACACTGAAGCTTTCTTT
TRBJ2-5 | - | TRBV28 | TRBD2 | 14 | CASRETSSQGTQYF | TGTGCCAGCAGGGAGACTAGCAGTCAAGGGACCCAGTACTTC
TRBJ2-7 | few | TRBV7-8 | TRBD2 | 16 | CASSIGGLAGRPEQYF | TGTGCCAGCAGCATAGGTGGACTAGCGGGACGTCCCGAGCAGTACTTC
TRBJ2-1 | - | TRBV11-2 | TRBD1 | 15 | CASSQDRVTYNKQFF | TGTGCCAGCAGCCAGGACAGGGTTACCTACAATAAGCAGTTCTTC
TRBJ1-1 | few | TRBV5-4 | - | 14 | CASTYRQADTEAFF | TGTGCCAGCACCTACAGACAGGCGGACACTGAAGCTTTCTTT
TRBJ1-3 | - | TRBV7-2 | - | 14 | CASSLGLSGDTIYF | TGTGCCAGCAGCTTAGGTCTCTCTGGAGACACCATATATTTT
TRBJ1-4 | many | TRBV5-1 | - | 14 | CASSSGRVGEKLFF | TGCGCCAGCAGCTCCGGCAGGGTTGGAGAAAAACTGTTTTTT
TRBJ2-7 | many | TRBV4-1 | TRBD2 | 16 | CASSQDPSGSSYEQYF | TGCGCCAGCAGCCAAGATCCTAGCGGGAGCTCCTACGAGCAGTACTTC
TRBJ2-7 | many | TRBV28 | TRBD2 | 16 | CASSSPSGIGSYEQYF | TGTGCCAGCTCCTCGCCTAGCGGGATCGGCTCCTACGAGCAGTACTTC
TRBJ1-5 | - | TRBV6-5 | - | 14 | CASSSQGFGQPQHF | TGTGCCAGCAGTTCGCAGGGGTTCGGGCAGCCCCAGCATTTT
TRBJ2-1 | - | TRBV11-3 | TRBD2 | 16 | CASSSRGLAGYNEQFF | TGTGCCAGCAGCTCTCGGGGACTAGCGGGGTACAATGAGCAGTTCTTC
TRBJ1-2 | few | TRBV6-1 | - | 15 | CASSSTDLTEIGYTF | TGTGCCAGCAGCTCGACTGATTTGACAGAGATTGGCTACACCTTC
TRBJ1-1 | many | TRBV10-3 | - | 14 | CAISPGHQNTEAFF | TGTGCCATCAGTCCGGGACACCAGAACACTGAAGCTTTCTTT
TRBJ2-3 | many | TRBV3-1 | - | 16 | CASSQETHSFADTQYF | TGTGCCAGCAGCCAAGAAACACACTCCTTCGCAGATACGCAGTATTTT
TRBJ2-1 | many | TRBV6-5 | - | 14 | CASSYGGPLDEQFF | TGTGCCAGCAGTTACGGGGGGCCCCTCGATGAGCAGTTCTTC
TRBJ1-4 | many | TRBV20-1 | - | 15 | CSARDPGALDEKLFF | TGCAGTGCTAGAGATCCGGGGGCACTTGATGAAAAACTGTTTTTT
TRBJ1-2 | - | TRBV19 | TRBD1 | 14 | CASTQGQGLDGYTF | TGTGCCAGTACCCAGGGACAGGGGCTGGATGGCTACACCTTC
TRBJ2-7 | many | TRBV7-9 | TRBD2 | 15 | CASSSGLAGGGEQYF | TGTGCCAGCAGCTCGGGACTAGCGGGAGGGGGAGAGCAGTACTTC
TRBJ1-1 | few | TRBV12-3/TRBV12-4 | - | 11 | CASQRNTEAFF | TGTGCCAGCCAGCGGAACACTGAAGCTTTCTTT
TRBJ2-1 | few | TRBV4-1 | - | 17 | CASSQGVRHYSDNEQFF | TGCGCCAGCAGCCAAGGGGTCCGCCACTATAGTGACAATGAGCAGTTCTTC
TRBJ2-3 | - | TRBV28 | TRBD2 | 13 | CASSAGAAGTQYF | TGTGCCAGCAGCGCGGGAGCAGCGGGTACGCAGTATTTT